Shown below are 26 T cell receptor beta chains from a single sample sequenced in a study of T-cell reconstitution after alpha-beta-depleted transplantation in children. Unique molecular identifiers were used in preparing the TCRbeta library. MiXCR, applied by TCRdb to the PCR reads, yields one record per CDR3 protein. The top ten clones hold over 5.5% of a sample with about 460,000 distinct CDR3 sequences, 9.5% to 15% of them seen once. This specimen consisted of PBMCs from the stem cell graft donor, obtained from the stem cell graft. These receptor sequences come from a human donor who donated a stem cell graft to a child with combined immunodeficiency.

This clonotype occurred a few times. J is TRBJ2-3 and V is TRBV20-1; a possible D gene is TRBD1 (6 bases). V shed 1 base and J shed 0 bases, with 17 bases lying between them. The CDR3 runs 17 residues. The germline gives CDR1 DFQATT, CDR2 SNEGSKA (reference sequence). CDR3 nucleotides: TGCAGTGCTAGAGGGTCAGGGGCCCCCCTTAGCACAGATACGCAGTATTTT. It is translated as CSARGSGAPLSTDTQYF.

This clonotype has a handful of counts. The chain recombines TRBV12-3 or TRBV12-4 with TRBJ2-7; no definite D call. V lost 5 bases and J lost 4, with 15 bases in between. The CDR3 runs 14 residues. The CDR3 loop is CASSAYIGSYEQYF. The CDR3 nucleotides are TGTGCCAGCAGTGCGTACATTGGATCTTACGAGCAGTACTTC.

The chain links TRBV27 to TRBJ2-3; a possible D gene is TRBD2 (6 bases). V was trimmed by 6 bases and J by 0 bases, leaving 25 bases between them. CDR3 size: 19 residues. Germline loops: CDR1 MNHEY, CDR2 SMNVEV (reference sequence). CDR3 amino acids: CASSPVWSTVAESTDTQYF. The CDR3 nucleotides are TGTGCCAGCAGCCCCGTTTGGTCGACGGTAGCGGAGAGCACAGATACGCAGTATTTT.

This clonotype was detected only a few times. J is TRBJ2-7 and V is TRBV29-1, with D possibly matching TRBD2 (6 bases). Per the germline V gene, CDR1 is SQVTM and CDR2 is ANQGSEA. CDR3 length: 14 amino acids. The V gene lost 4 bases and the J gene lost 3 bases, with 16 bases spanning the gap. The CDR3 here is CSVGGGGTVYEQYF. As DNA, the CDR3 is TGCAGCGTTGGGGGTGGCGGGACTGTCTACGAGCAGTACTTC.

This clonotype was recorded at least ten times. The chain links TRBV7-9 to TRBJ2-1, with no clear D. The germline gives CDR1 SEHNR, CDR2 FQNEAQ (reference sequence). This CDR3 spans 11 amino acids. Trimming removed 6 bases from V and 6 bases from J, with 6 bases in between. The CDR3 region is CASSFRNEQFF. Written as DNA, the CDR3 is TGTGCCAGCAGTTTCCGCAATGAGCAGTTCTTC.

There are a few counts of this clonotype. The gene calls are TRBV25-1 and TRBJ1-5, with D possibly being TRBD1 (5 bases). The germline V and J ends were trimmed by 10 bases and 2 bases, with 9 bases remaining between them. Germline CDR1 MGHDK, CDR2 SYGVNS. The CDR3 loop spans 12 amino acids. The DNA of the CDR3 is TGTGCCACCCAGGGTGGCAATCAGCCCCAGCATTTT. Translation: CATQGGNQPQHF.

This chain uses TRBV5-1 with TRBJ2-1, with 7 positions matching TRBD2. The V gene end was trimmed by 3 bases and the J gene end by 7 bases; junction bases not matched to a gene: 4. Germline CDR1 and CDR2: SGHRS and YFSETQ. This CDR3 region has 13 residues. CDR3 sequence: CASSSLGGNEQFF. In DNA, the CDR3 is TGCGCCAGCAGCTCACTCGGGGGGAATGAGCAGTTCTTC.

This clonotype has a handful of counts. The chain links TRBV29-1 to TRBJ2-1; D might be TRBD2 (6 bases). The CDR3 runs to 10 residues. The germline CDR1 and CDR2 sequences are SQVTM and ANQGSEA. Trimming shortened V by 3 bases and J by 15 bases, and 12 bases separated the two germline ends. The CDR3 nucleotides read TGCAGCGTTGACACGGGAGAGTGGTTCTTC. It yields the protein CSVDTGEWFF.

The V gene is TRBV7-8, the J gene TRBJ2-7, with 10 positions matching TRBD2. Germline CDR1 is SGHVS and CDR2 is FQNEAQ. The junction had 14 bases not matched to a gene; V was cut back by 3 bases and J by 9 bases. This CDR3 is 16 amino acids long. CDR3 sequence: CASSLRLAGDVGWQYF. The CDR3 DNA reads TGTGCCAGCAGCTTGAGACTAGCGGGTGACGTCGGCTGGCAGTACTTC.

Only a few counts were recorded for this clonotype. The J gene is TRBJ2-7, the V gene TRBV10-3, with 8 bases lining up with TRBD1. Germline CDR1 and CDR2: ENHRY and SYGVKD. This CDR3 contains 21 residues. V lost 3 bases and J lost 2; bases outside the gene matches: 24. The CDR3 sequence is CAISDFTSGTGTGGIPYEQYF. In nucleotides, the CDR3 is TGTGCCATCAGTGATTTCACGTCCGGGACAGGTACTGGAGGGATCCCCTACGAGCAGTACTTC.

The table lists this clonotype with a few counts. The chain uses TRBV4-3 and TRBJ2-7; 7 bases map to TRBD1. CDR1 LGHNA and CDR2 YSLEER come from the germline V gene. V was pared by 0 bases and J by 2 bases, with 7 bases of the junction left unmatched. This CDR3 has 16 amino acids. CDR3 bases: TGCGCCAGCAGCCAAGATATAGGGGGCAGCACCTACGAGCAGTACTTC. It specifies CASSQDIGGSTYEQYF.

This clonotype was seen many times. The CDR3 coding sequence is TGTGCCAGCAGTCGGGACAGCGAGACCCAGTACTTC. Protein sequence: CASSRDSETQYF. The chain couples TRBV12-3 or TRBV12-4 to TRBJ2-5, with 7 bases matching TRBD1. V lost 5 bases and J lost 5; bases outside the gene matches: 2. This CDR3 is 12 amino acids long.

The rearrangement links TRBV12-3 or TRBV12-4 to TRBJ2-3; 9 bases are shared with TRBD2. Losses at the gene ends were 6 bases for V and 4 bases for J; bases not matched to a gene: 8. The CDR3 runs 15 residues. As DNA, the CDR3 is TGTGCCAGCAGCCGCCATAGCGGGAGTGCAGATACGCAGTATTTT. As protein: CASSRHSGSADTQYF.

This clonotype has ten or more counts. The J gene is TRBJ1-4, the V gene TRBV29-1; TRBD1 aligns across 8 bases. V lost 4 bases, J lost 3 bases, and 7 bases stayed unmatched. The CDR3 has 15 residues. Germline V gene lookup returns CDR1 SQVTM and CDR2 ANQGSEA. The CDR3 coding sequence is TGCAGCGTTGCATCAGGGGGCGCAGCTAATGAAAAACTGTTTTTT. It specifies CSVASGGAANEKLFF.

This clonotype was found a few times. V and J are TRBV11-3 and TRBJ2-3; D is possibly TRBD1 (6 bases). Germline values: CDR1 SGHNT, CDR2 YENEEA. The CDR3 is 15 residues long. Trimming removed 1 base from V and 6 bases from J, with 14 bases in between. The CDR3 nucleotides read TGTGCCAGCAGCTTAGGGGGGCCGATAGTGGATACGCAGTATTTT. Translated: CASSLGGPIVDTQYF.

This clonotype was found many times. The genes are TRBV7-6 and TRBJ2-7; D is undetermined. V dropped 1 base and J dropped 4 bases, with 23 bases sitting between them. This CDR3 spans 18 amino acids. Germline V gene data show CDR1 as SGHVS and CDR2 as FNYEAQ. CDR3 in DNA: TGTGCCAGCAGCTTAGAGGCCATGACGGATCGCCCACCTTACGAGCAGTACTTC. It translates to CASSLEAMTDRPPYEQYF.

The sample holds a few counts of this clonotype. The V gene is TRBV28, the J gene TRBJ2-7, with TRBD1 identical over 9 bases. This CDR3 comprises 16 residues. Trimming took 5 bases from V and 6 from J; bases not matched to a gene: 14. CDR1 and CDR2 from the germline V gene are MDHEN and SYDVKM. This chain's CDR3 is CASSLHPGQGFGEQYF. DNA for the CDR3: TGTGCCAGCAGTCTACATCCGGGACAGGGTTTCGGCGAGCAGTACTTC.

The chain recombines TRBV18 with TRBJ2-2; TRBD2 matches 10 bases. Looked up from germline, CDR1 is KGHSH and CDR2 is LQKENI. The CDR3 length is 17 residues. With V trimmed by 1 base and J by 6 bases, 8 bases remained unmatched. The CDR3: CASSPLLAGDRAGELFF. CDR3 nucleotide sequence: TGTGCCAGCTCACCACTGCTAGCGGGAGACCGGGCCGGGGAGCTGTTTTTT.

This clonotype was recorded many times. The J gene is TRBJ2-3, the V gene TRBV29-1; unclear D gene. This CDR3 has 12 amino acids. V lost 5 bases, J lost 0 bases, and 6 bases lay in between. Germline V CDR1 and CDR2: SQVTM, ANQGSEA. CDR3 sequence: CSVLTSTDTQYF. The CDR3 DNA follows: TGCAGCGTTCTGACAAGCACAGATACGCAGTATTTT.

CDR3 in amino acids: CASSVGAGGPTDTQYF. CDR3 bases: TGTGCCAGCAGCGTAGGGGCGGGGGGGCCCACAGATACGCAGTATTTT. The chain recombines TRBV9 with TRBJ2-3; 9 bases agree with TRBD2. The CDR3 totals 16 residues. Germline V gives CDR1 SGDLS, CDR2 YYNGEE. J lost 2 bases, V lost 0 bases, and 4 bases had no gene match.

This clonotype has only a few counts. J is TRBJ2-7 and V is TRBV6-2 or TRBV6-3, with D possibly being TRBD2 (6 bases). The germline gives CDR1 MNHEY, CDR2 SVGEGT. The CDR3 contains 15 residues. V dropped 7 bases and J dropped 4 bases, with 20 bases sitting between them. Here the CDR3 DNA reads TGTGCCAGCACTCCCGGGACTCGACGACCTTACGAGCAGTACTTC. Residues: CASTPGTRRPYEQYF.

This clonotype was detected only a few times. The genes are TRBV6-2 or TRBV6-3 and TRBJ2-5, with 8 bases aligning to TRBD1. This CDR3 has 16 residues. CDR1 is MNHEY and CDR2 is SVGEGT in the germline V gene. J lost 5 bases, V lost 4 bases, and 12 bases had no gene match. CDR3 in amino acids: CASSSPDRVMLETQYF. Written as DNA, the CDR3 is TGTGCCAGCAGTTCCCCGGACAGGGTGATGTTGGAGACCCAGTACTTC.

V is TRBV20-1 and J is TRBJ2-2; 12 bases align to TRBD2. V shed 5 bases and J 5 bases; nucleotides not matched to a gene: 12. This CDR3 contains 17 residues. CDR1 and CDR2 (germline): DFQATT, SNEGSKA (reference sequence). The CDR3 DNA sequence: TGCAGTGCTGGAAAGATCCTAGCGGGGGGGACGACCGGGGAGCTGTTTTTT. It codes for CSAGKILAGGTTGELFF.

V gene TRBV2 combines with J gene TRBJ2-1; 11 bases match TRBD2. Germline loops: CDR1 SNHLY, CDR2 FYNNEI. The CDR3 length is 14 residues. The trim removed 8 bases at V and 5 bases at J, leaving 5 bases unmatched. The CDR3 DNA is TGTGCCAGCTACGTTAGCGGGAGGGACAATGAGCAGTTCTTC. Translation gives CASYVSGRDNEQFF. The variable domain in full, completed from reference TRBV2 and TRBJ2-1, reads EPEVTQTPSHQVTQMGQEVILRCVPISNHLYFYWYRQILGQKVEFLVSFYNNEISEKSEIFDDQFSVERPDGSNFTLKIRSTKLEDSAMYFCASYVSGRDNEQFFGPGTRLTVL.

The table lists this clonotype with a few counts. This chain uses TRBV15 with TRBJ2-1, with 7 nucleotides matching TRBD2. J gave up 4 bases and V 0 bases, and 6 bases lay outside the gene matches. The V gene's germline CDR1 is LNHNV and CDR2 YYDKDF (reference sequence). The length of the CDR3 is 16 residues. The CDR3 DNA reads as TGTGCCACCAGCAGAGATCTGAGCGGGATTTACAATGAGCAGTTCTTC. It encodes CATSRDLSGIYNEQFF.

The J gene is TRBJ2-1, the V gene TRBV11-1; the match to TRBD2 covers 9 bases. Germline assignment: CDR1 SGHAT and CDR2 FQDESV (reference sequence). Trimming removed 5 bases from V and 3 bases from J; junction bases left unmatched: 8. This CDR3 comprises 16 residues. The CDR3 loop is CASSPIGLASYNEQFF. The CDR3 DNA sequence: TGTGCCAGCAGCCCGATCGGACTAGCGAGCTACAATGAGCAGTTCTTC.